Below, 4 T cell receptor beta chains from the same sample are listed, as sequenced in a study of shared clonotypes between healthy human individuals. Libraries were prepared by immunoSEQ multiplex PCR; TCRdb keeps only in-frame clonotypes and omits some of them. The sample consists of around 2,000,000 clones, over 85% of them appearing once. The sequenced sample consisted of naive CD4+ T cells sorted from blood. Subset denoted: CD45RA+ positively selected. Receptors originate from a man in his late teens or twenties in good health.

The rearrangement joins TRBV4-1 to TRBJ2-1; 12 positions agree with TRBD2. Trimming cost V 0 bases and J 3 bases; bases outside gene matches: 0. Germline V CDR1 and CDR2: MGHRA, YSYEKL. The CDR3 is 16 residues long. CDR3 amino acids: CASSQELAGGYNEQFF. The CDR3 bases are TGCGCCAGCAGCCAAGAACTAGCGGGGGGCTACAATGAGCAGTTCTTC.

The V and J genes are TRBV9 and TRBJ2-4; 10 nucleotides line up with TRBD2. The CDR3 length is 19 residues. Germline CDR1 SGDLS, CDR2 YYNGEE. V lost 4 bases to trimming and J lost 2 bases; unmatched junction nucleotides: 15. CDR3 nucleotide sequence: TGTGCCAGCAGCCTAGGATCTAGCGGGAGTGCGCTGTCCAAAAACATTCAGTACTTC. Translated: CASSLGSSGSALSKNIQYF.

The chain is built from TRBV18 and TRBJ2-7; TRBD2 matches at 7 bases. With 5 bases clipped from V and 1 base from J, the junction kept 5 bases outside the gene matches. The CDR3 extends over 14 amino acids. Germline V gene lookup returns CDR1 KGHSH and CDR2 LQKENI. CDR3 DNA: TGTGCCAGCTCATCTCCTAGCGGTTCCTACGAGCAGTACTTC. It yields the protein CASSSPSGSYEQYF.

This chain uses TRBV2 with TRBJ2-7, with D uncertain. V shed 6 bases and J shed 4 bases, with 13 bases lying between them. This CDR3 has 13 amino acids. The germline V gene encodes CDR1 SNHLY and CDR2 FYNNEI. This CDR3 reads CASRLVRYYEQYF. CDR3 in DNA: TGTGCCAGCAGATTGGTCAGGTATTACGAGCAGTACTTC.